The text below deals with one TCR beta chain. Data came from immunoSEQ multiplex PCR; TCRdb stores just in-frame clones and leaves some out. The table includes about 92,000 clones, 85% to 90% detected once. This entry is derived from a study of glioma-infiltrating T cells after dendritic cell vaccination. With V trimmed by 3 bases and J by 7 bases, 9 bases remained unmatched. CDR3 length: 17 residues. CDR1 and CDR2 (germline): LNHDA, SQIVND (reference sequence). Sample: blood, taken before dendritic cell vaccination. The chain has TRBV19 and TRBJ2-1, with 13 bases identical to TRBD2. The origin of this receptor is a human donor with glioblastoma. CDR3 amino acids: CASSIELAGGPRNEQFF. The CDR3, as DNA: TGTGCCAGTAGTATCGAACTAGCGGGAGGGCCTAGGAATGAGCAGTTCTTC.